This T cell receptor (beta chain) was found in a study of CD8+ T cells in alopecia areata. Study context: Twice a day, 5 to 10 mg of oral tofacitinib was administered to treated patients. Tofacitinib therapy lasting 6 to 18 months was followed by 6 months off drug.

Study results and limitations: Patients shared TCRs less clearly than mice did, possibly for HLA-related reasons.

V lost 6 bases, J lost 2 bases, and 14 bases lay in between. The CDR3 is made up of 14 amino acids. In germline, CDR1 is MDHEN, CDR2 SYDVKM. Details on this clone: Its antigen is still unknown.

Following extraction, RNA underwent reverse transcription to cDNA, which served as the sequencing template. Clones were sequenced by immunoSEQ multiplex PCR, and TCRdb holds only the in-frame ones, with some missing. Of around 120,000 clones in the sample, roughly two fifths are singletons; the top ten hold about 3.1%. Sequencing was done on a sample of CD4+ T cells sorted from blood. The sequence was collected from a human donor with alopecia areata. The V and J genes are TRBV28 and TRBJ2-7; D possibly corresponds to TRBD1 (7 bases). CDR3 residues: CASSSDRTTYEQYF. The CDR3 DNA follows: TGTGCCAGCAGCTCGGACAGGACTACCTACGAGCAGTACTTC.